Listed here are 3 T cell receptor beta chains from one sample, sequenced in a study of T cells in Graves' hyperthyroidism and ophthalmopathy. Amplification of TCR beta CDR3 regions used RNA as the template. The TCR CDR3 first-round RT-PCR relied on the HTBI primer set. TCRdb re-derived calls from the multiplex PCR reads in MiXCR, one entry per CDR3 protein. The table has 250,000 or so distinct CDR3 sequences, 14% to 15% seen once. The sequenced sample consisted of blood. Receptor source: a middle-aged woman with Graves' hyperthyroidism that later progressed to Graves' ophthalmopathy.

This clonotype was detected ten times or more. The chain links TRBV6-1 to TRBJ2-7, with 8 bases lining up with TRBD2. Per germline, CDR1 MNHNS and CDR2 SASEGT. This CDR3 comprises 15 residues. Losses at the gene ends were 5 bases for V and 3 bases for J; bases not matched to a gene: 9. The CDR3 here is CASSLPREGIYEQYF. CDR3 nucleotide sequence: TGTGCCAGCAGTCTACCCCGGGAGGGGATCTACGAGCAGTACTTC.

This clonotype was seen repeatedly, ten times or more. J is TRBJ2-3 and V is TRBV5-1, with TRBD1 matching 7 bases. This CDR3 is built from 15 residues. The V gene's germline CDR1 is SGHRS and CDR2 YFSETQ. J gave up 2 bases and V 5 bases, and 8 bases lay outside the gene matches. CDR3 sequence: CASSDRDSATDTQYF. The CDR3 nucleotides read TGCGCCAGCAGTGACCGGGACAGTGCCACAGATACGCAGTATTTT.

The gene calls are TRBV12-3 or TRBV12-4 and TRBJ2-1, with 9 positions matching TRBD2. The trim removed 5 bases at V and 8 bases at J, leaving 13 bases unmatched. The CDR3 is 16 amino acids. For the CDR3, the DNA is TGTGCCAGCAGTCCATCACGTGCGGGAGGGCCCTATGAGCAGTTCTTC. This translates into CASSPSRAGGPYEQFF.